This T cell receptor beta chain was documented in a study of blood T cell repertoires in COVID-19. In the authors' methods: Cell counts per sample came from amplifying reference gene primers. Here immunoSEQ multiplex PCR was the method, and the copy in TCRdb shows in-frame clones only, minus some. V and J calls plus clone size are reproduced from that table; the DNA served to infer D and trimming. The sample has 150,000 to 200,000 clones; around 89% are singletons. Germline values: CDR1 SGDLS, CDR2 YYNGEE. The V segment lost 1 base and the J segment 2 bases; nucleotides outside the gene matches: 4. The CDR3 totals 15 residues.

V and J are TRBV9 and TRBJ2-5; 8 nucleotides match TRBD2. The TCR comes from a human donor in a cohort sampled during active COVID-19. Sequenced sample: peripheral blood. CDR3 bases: TGTGCCAGCAGCGTATCCCCTAGCGGGCAAGAGACCCAGTACTTC. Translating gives CASSVSPSGQETQYF.